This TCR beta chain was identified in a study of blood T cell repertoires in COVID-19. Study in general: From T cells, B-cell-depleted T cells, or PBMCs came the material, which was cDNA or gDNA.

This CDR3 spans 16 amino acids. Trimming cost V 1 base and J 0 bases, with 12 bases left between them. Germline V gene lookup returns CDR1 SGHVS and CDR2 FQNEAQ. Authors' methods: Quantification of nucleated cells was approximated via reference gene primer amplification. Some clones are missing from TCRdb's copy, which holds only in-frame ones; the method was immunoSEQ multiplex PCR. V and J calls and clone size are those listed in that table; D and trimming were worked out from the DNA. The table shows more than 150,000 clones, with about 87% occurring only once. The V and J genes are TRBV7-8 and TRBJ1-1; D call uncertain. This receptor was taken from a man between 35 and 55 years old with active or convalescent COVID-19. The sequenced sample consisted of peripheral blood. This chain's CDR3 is CASSLVYGGMNTEAFF. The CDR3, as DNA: TGTGCCAGCAGCTTAGTTTACGGCGGCATGAACACTGAAGCTTTCTTT.